This TCR beta chain was captured by sequencing in a study of T-cell reconstitution after alpha-beta-depleted transplantation in children. The germline V gene encodes CDR1 SGHRS and CDR2 YFSETQ. The ends lost 6 bases at V and 2 bases at J; junction bases unmatched: 12. The length of the CDR3 is 16 residues. Unique molecular identifiers were incorporated during preparation of the TCRbeta library. TCRdb fed the PCR reads into MiXCR, producing one record per CDR3 protein. Here the sample spans roughly 590,000 distinct CDR3 sequences, 16% being singletons. V usage is TRBV5-1 and J usage is TRBJ2-3, with 7 bases lining up with TRBD2. The sequences come from PBMCs from the stem cell graft donor, collected from the stem cell graft. The TCR originated in a human donor who donated a stem cell graft to a child with acute myeloid leukemia. The CDR3 DNA sequence: TGCGCCAGCACCCTTGGGGACTACATTTACACAGATACGCAGTATTTT. Encoded protein: CASTLGDYIYTDTQYF. Based on the CDR3 plus reference TRBV5-1 and TRBJ2-3, the full variable domain is KAGVTQTPRYLIKTRGQQVTLSCSPISGHRSVSWYQQTPGQGLQFLFEYFSETQRNKGNFPGRFSGRQFSNSRSEMNVSTLELGDSALYLCASTLGDYIYTDTQYFGPGTRLTVL.